Described below is a single T cell receptor (beta chain) sequence and its context. Its target is unknown. CDR3 size: 14 residues. Germline-derived CDR1 and CDR2 are SEHNR and FQNEAQ (reference sequence). Making the TCR beta cDNA relied on 5'RACE template switching with UMIs. Following a re-call of the 5' RACE reads, TCRdb has one entry per CDR3 protein and lacks DNA. The ten most abundant clones cover 8% to 13% of a sample with thousands of distinct CDR3 sequences. The data belong to a study of T cells expressing NK-cell markers. The wider study: Researchers got TCR beta repertoires out of sorted CD3+CD56+NKG2C+, CD3+CD56+NKG2C- and CD3+CD56-NKG2C+ T cells. Study-wide findings and caveats: Dominant NKG2C+ clonotype frequencies of about 1.0-8% of CD8+ T cells were measured in over 5 donors. The CD3+CD56-NKG2C+ fraction was also led by these clonotypes in a few donors.

The specimen sequenced was blood T cells: a sorted CD56 or NKG2C T cell subset, CD4+ or CD8+ T cells, or bulk PBMC T cells (not recorded which). The genes are TRBV7-9 and TRBJ2-1; TCRdb designates TRBD1, a call that cannot be tested without DNA. The receptor's source is a man younger than 30 in good health. CDR3 residues: CASSFGQGANEQFF.